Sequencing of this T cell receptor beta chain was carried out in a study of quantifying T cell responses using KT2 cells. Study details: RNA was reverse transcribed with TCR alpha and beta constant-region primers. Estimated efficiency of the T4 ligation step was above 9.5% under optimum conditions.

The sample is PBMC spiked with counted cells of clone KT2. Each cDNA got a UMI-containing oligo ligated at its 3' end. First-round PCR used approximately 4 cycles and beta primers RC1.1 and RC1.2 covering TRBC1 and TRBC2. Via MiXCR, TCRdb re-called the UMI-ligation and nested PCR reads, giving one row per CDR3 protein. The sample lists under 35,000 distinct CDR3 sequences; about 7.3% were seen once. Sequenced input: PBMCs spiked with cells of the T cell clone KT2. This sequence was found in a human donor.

CDR3 residues: CASSFLAGGLETQYF. CDR3 coding DNA: TGTGCCAGCAGTTTCCTAGCGGGAGGTCTTGAGACCCAGTACTTC. The chain employs TRBV27 and TRBJ2-5; 11 bases match TRBD2. Trimming removed 3 bases from V and 5 bases from J; junction bases left unmatched: 5. CDR1 is MNHEY and CDR2 is SMNVEV in the germline V gene (reference sequence). There are 15 residues in the CDR3.